The next 16 T cell receptor beta chains were all read from a single sample in a study of beta chain features in type 1 diabetes. The isolated RNA, all of it, was reverse transcribed, so expressed TCRB transcripts were what got sequenced. The assay was immunoSEQ multiplex PCR, and TCRdb's table has in-frame clones only and misses some. The data hold some 150,000 clones, with 40% to 55% observed a single time. What was sequenced was Tregs from blood. The receptors shown here come from a man aged 18 to 30 in good health.

This rearrangement joins TRBV20-1 to TRBJ1-1; D remains unclear. Per germline, CDR1 DFQATT and CDR2 SNEGSKA (reference sequence). CDR3 length equals 11 residues. Trimming took off 2 bases at V and 11 bases at J, with 12 bases between the two ends. CDR3 sequence reads: CSARSGVVAFF. The CDR3 DNA reads as TGCAGTGCTAGATCCGGGGTCGTGGCTTTCTTT.

The chain carries TRBV7-8 and TRBJ2-7; 11 positions match TRBD2. Germline CDR1 is SGHVS and CDR2 is FQNEAQ. V lost 6 bases to trimming and J lost 4 bases; unmatched junction nucleotides: 8. This CDR3 region has 15 residues. The CDR3 bases are TGTGCCAGCAGTCGTCTAGCGGGGGGCGCGTACGAGCAGTACTTC. Translated: CASSRLAGGAYEQYF.

This chain connects TRBV7-9 to TRBJ2-1; 7 bases align to TRBD2. The CDR3 is 13 amino acids. The germline V gene has CDR1 SEHNR and CDR2 FQNEAQ (reference sequence). V shed 0 bases, J shed 10 bases, and the junction held 3 bases outside the gene matches. The CDR3 here is CASSLADSGEQFF. The CDR3 nucleotides are TGTGCCAGCAGCTTAGCTGATAGCGGGGAGCAGTTCTTC.

This clone showed up just a few times. The chain joins TRBV18 to TRBJ2-5, with D tentatively TRBD2 (6 bases). Germline V CDR1 and CDR2: KGHSH, LQKENI. The length of the CDR3 is 12 residues. V shed 3 bases and J shed 7 bases, with 9 bases lying between them. The chain's CDR3 is CASSPMGGTQYF. CDR3 bases: TGTGCCAGCTCACCTATGGGAGGGACCCAGTACTTC.

The chain is built from TRBV9 and TRBJ2-1, with D possibly TRBD2 on 6 matching bases. This CDR3 has 15 residues. Trimming took off 2 bases at V and 8 bases at J, with 17 bases between the two ends. Germline lookup yields CDR1 SGDLS and CDR2 YYNGEE. The CDR3 region has the DNA TGTGCCAGCAGCGTCAATGACGGGGGTTGGGATGAGCAGTTCTTC. Translated, it gives CASSVNDGGWDEQFF.

The chain recombines TRBV18 with TRBJ2-2, with 9 bases lining up with TRBD2. This CDR3 has 16 amino acids. The germline V gene encodes CDR1 KGHSH and CDR2 LQKENI. V lost 6 bases and J lost 4; bases outside the gene matches: 9. Written as DNA, the CDR3 is TGTGCCAGCTCGCCGACTAGCGGAAAGGCCACCGGGGAGCTGTTTTTT. This sequence encodes CASSPTSGKATGELFF. The complete variable domain, with remaining parts taken from reference TRBV18 and TRBJ2-2, reads NAGVMQNPRHLVRRRGQEARLRCSPMKGHSHVYWYRQLPEEGLKFMVYLQKENIIDESGMPKERFSAEFPKEGPSILRIQQVVRGDSAAYFCASSPTSGKATGELFFGEGSRLTVL.

CDR3 in amino acids: CASSLARQGAWAYNEQFF. The DNA of the CDR3 is TGTGCCAGCAGCTTAGCCCGGCAGGGGGCTTGGGCCTACAATGAGCAGTTCTTC. J is TRBJ2-1 and V is TRBV7-9; the match to TRBD1 covers 8 bases. The CDR3 covers 18 residues. The germline gives CDR1 SEHNR, CDR2 FQNEAQ (reference sequence). The V and J ends lost 0 bases and 2 bases, in that order; junction bases with no gene match: 9.

Written as DNA, the CDR3 is TGCAGCGTCCGTCGTACAGGGAAAGAGACCCAGTACTTC. Protein sequence: CSVRRTGKETQYF. V usage is TRBV29-1 and J usage is TRBJ2-5; tentatively, D is TRBD1 (6 bases). The V end lost 6 bases, the J end lost 3 bases, and 14 bases lay between the germline ends. Germline V gene lookup returns CDR1 SQVTM and CDR2 ANQGSEA. There are 13 residues in the CDR3.

The chain combines TRBV9 with TRBJ2-3; D may be TRBD1 (6 bases). Germline loops: CDR1 SGDLS, CDR2 YYNGEE. V was shortened by 4 bases and J by 1 base, with 10 bases between the two germline ends. This CDR3 contains 14 residues. The CDR3 reads CASSRTAGTDTQYF. Written as DNA, the CDR3 is TGTGCCAGCAGCAGGACAGCAGGCACAGATACGCAGTATTTT.

The rearrangement joins TRBV30 to TRBJ1-5, with D possibly TRBD1 on 5 matching bases. CDR1 and CDR2 from the germline V gene are GTSNPN and SVGIG (reference sequence). This CDR3 is 15 amino acids long. Deletions cut 3 bases from V and 3 bases from J, with 15 bases between. The chain's CDR3 is CAWSQGLWVNQPQHF. CDR3 DNA: TGTGCCTGGAGCCAGGGATTATGGGTCAATCAGCCCCAGCATTTT.

The table lists this clone with a few counts. This rearrangement joins TRBV6-6 to TRBJ2-7; the match to TRBD2 covers 9 bases. The CDR3 contains 15 residues. Germline-derived CDR1 and CDR2 are MNHNY and SVGAGI (reference sequence). Losses at the gene ends were 2 bases for V and 6 bases for J; bases not matched to a gene: 8. The CDR3 reads CASSYGTSIGLEQYF. For the CDR3, the DNA is TGTGCCAGCAGTTACGGGACTAGCATAGGGCTCGAGCAGTACTTC.

J is TRBJ2-1 and V is TRBV18; TRBD2 matches 9 bases. This CDR3 has 14 residues. V shed 6 bases, J shed 10 bases, and the junction held 10 bases outside the gene matches. Germline V gene lookup returns CDR1 KGHSH and CDR2 LQKENI. DNA of the CDR3: TGTGCCAGCTCCAGCGCGGGGGGGCCGTGGGAGCAGTTCTTC. Translating it yields CASSSAGGPWEQFF.

There are a few counts of this clone. Here the CDR3 reads CSVVSGLGPQHF. For the CDR3, the DNA is TGCAGCGTTGTTTCAGGATTGGGGCCCCAGCATTTT. V usage is TRBV29-1 and J usage is TRBJ1-5; no clear D. CDR3 size: 12 residues. Trimming took 4 bases from V and 9 from J, leaving 13 bases between them. Looked up from germline, CDR1 is SQVTM and CDR2 is ANQGSEA.

About this clone: At the DNA level, this CDR3 is encoded by other sequences in the same sample as well. V usage is TRBV14 and J usage is TRBJ1-1; D gene uncertain. The length of the CDR3 is 15 residues. The germline V gene encodes CDR1 SGHDN and CDR2 FVKESK. Trimming removed 1 base at V and 4 bases at J, with 13 bases between. The CDR3: CASSQVMGAFTEAFF. The CDR3 region has the DNA TGTGCCAGCAGCCAAGTTATGGGAGCCTTCACTGAAGCTTTCTTT.

This chain joins TRBV5-1 and TRBJ2-7; D not resolved. Deletions cut 4 bases from V and 5 bases from J, with 10 bases between. The CDR3 runs 12 residues. CDR1 SGHRS and CDR2 YFSETQ come from the germline V gene. DNA of the CDR3: TGCGCCAGCAGCCCCTATCCCCACGAGCAGTACTTC. Translation gives CASSPYPHEQYF.

The chain recombines TRBV7-8 with TRBJ1-4, with 8 bases identical to TRBD1. After removal of 1 base from V and 4 bases from J, the junction contained 2 bases not matched to a gene. The CDR3 spans 15 residues. Per the germline V gene, CDR1 is SGHVS and CDR2 is FQNEAQ. The chain's CDR3 is CASSLGTGSNEKLFF. CDR3 sequence (DNA): TGTGCCAGCAGCTTAGGGACAGGGAGTAATGAAAAACTGTTTTTT.